These 22 T cell receptor beta chains were all obtained from the same sample, sequenced in a study of radiation and T cells in renal cell carcinoma. Time point described: blood 2 weeks post-SBRT. Treatment of the sample: 15 Gy SBRT to primary tumor, nephrectomy 4 weeks later. Repertoires were generated with immunoSEQ multiplex PCR, while TCRdb's copy carries only in-frame clones and drops some. The data hold fewer than 90,000 clones, with roughly 85% observed a single time. Material: blood, obtained from a patient whose treatment included radiotherapy and nephrectomy. These receptors were collected from a woman in her 50s with renal cell carcinoma.

The CDR3 DNA is TGTGCCAGCAGTTACTCCGCCTTAGCCAAAAACATTCAGTACTTC. Protein: CASSYSALAKNIQYF. This chain connects TRBV6-5 to TRBJ2-4; no clear D gene. The germline gives CDR1 MNHEY, CDR2 SVGAGI. The CDR3 runs 15 residues. Trimming took off 0 bases at V and 0 bases at J, with 6 bases between the two ends.

The chain couples TRBV7-9 to TRBJ1-2; D remains ambiguous. V shed 5 bases and J shed 4 bases, with 8 bases lying between them. CDR3 size: 12 residues. The germline CDR1 and CDR2 sequences are SEHNR and FQNEAQ (reference sequence). The chain's CDR3 is CASSTTSYGYTF. In DNA form, the CDR3 reads TGTGCCAGCAGCACAACGTCCTATGGCTACACCTTC.

The chain couples TRBV9 to TRBJ2-1, with D tentatively TRBD1 (6 bases). The CDR3 extends over 15 amino acids. V lost 4 bases and J 4 bases, leaving 15 bases between the germline ends. The V gene's germline CDR1 is SGDLS and CDR2 YYNGEE. CDR3 DNA: TGTGCCAGCAGCACAACGGGACAAGATTACAATGAGCAGTTCTTC. Translated: CASSTTGQDYNEQFF. The full variable domain, rest sourced from reference TRBV9 and TRBJ2-1, is DSGVTQTPKHLITATGQRVTLRCSPRSGDLSVYWYQQSLDQGLQFLIQYYNGEERAKGNILERFSAQQFPDLHSELNLSSLELGDSALYFCASSTTGQDYNEQFFGPGTRLTVL.

The chain carries TRBV27 and TRBJ2-1; no definite D call. The germline V gene has CDR1 MNHEY and CDR2 SMNVEV (reference sequence). The germline V and J ends were trimmed by 4 bases and 4 bases, with 14 bases remaining between them. The CDR3 loop spans 15 amino acids. The CDR3 bases are TGTGCCAGCAGTTCCCGAGGTGTTATTTACAATGAGCAGTTCTTC. Protein: CASSSRGVIYNEQFF.

This sequence joins TRBV10-1 and TRBJ2-1; D may be TRBD2 (5 bases). Trimming shortened V by 3 bases and J by 9 bases, and 15 bases separated the two germline ends. The CDR3 runs to 14 residues. Looked up from germline, CDR1 is WNHNN and CDR2 is SYGVQD (reference sequence). CDR3 residues: CASSEVGELSEQFF. CDR3 DNA sequence: TGCGCCAGCAGTGAAGTCGGGGAACTTAGTGAGCAGTTCTTC.

The chain recombines TRBV10-3 with TRBJ1-1; 9 positions agree with TRBD1. The CDR3 is 13 residues long. V was pared by 9 bases and J by 1 base, with 3 bases of the junction left unmatched. The germline V gene has CDR1 ENHRY and CDR2 SYGVKD. The CDR3 spells CAINRGPNTEAFF. CDR3 sequence (DNA): TGTGCCATTAACAGGGGGCCGAACACTGAAGCTTTCTTT.

The chain has TRBV25-1 and TRBJ2-5; no firm D call. CDR1 is MGHDK and CDR2 is SYGVNS in the germline V gene. The CDR3 sequence is 11 residues long. V shed 2 bases and J shed 2 bases, with 0 bases lying between them. Written as DNA, the CDR3 is TGTGCCAGCAGTGAACAAGAGACCCAGTACTTC. This translates into CASSEQETQYF.

This clone has just one count. The gene calls are TRBV19 and TRBJ1-1; 8 nucleotides agree with TRBD1. Trimming took 3 bases from V and 6 from J; bases not matched to a gene: 12. The germline CDR1 and CDR2 sequences are LNHDA and SQIVND (reference sequence). This CDR3 is 16 amino acids long. The CDR3 here is CASSIMTGAPRAEAFF. The CDR3 DNA sequence: TGTGCCAGTAGTATCATGACAGGGGCGCCAAGGGCTGAAGCTTTCTTT.

The rearrangement uses TRBV10-3 and TRBJ2-7; TRBD2 aligns across 7 bases. Per germline, CDR1 ENHRY and CDR2 SYGVKD. V shed 3 bases, J shed 5 bases, and the junction held 10 bases outside the gene matches. This CDR3 region has 15 residues. CDR3 sequence reads: CAISDLLRERNEQYF. DNA for the CDR3: TGTGCCATCAGTGACTTATTGCGGGAGAGGAACGAGCAGTACTTC.

CDR3 region: CASSWGQGRSNYGYTF. For the CDR3, the DNA is TGTGCCAGCTCGTGGGGACAGGGTCGGTCTAACTATGGCTACACCTTC. V is TRBV18 and J is TRBJ1-2; 9 bases fit TRBD1. J was trimmed by 0 bases and V by 6 bases; bases with no gene match: 8. Germline CDR1 reads KGHSH; CDR2 reads LQKENI. The CDR3 is made up of 16 amino acids. Full variable domain (rest looked up from reference TRBV18 and TRBJ1-2): NAGVMQNPRHLVRRRGQEARLRCSPMKGHSHVYWYRQLPEEGLKFMVYLQKENIIDESGMPKERFSAEFPKEGPSILRIQQVVRGDSAAYFCASSWGQGRSNYGYTFGSGTRLTVV.

This clone was recorded a few times. The chain combines TRBV28 with TRBJ1-1, with no clear D. Trimming shortened V by 1 base and J by 7 bases, and 7 bases separated the two germline ends. This CDR3 comprises 12 residues. In germline, CDR1 is MDHEN, CDR2 SYDVKM. DNA of the CDR3: TGTGCCAGCAGTTTATCCCCAGGTGAAGCTTTCTTT. Its protein is CASSLSPGEAFF.

The genes are TRBV6-5 and TRBJ2-7; D is perhaps TRBD2 (5 bases). This CDR3 is 14 amino acids long. V was cut by 6 bases and J by 0 bases, with 12 bases left in between. Germline V gene sequence: CDR1 MNHEY, CDR2 SVGAGI. The chain's CDR3 is CASRRTLSSYEQYF. In DNA form, the CDR3 reads TGTGCCAGCAGGCGGACTTTGAGCTCCTACGAGCAGTACTTC.

This clone has more than one count but fewer than ten. The chain couples TRBV28 to TRBJ1-2; D unresolved. The V end lost 3 bases, the J end lost 4 bases, and 6 bases lay between the germline ends. The CDR3 is 12 amino acids. Germline CDR1 reads MDHEN; CDR2 reads SYDVKM. CDR3 DNA sequence: TGTGCCAGCAGTTTCAAGGGCTATGGCTACACCTTC. Its protein is CASSFKGYGYTF.

This chain links TRBV4-3 with TRBJ2-7, with D uncertain. Germline-derived CDR1 and CDR2 are LGHNA and YSLEER. This CDR3 is 16 amino acids long. Trimming left V 5 bases short and J 6 bases short, with 23 bases between. CDR3 residues: CASSIDNVDPAPEQYF. The CDR3, as DNA: TGCGCCAGCAGCATAGACAATGTGGACCCAGCACCCGAGCAGTACTTC.

The chain joins TRBV5-4 to TRBJ1-1; D is unclear. Germline lookup yields CDR1 SGHNT and CDR2 YYREEE (reference sequence). The germline V and J ends were trimmed by 2 bases and 2 bases, with 10 bases remaining between them. The CDR3 runs to 14 residues. The CDR3 is CASSFYGINTEAFF. CDR3 bases: TGTGCCAGCAGCTTTTACGGGATTAACACTGAAGCTTTCTTT.

The chain uses TRBV6-6 and TRBJ2-3; 7 bases are shared with TRBD1. The CDR3 runs to 15 residues. CDR1 and CDR2 from the germline V gene are MNHNY and SVGAGI (reference sequence). Germline trimming cut 5 bases from V and 2 bases from J; bases unmatched to any gene: 7. CDR3 in DNA: TGTGCCAGCAGTGCCCGGGACAGAGACACAGATACGCAGTATTTT. It is translated as CASSARDRDTDTQYF.

This clone was seen only once. The chain joins TRBV25-1 to TRBJ2-1, with D perhaps assigned TRBD1 or TRBD2 (6 bases each). This CDR3 contains 13 residues. V lost 6 bases, J lost 9 bases, and 15 bases lay in between. CDR1 and CDR2 (germline): MGHDK, SYGVNS. This chain's CDR3 is CASRPSGGSEQFF. The CDR3 DNA reads TGTGCCAGCAGACCCTCCGGGGGCAGTGAGCAGTTCTTC.

The chain combines TRBV7-2 with TRBJ2-3, with no clear D. This CDR3 contains 16 residues. Trimming took 5 bases from V and 7 from J, leaving 22 bases between them. Germline V gene sequence: CDR1 SGHTA, CDR2 FQGNSA. The CDR3 coding sequence is TGTGCCAGCAGCGGTCCAGGACGAACCAACCCATATACGCAGTATTTT. This gives the protein CASSGPGRTNPYTQYF.

The chain joins TRBV4-1 to TRBJ1-1; 8 positions agree with TRBD1. CDR1 is MGHRA and CDR2 is YSYEKL in the germline V gene. The ends lost 4 bases at V and 5 bases at J; junction bases unmatched: 12. This CDR3 has 16 amino acids. CDR3 residues: CASSPQGGQGSTEAFF. The CDR3 region has the DNA TGCGCCAGCAGCCCCCAAGGAGGACAGGGATCGACTGAAGCTTTCTTT.

V and J are TRBV18 and TRBJ2-5; 7 nucleotides line up with TRBD1. The J segment lost 4 bases and the V segment lost 1 base, leaving 6 bases of the junction unmatched. From germline, CDR1 is KGHSH and CDR2 LQKENI. CDR3 length: 15 residues. Here the CDR3 reads CASSPQQGSLETQYF. Written as DNA, the CDR3 is TGTGCCAGCTCACCACAACAGGGGAGTTTAGAGACCCAGTACTTC. Complete variable domain (other parts from reference TRBV18 and TRBJ2-5): NAGVMQNPRHLVRRRGQEARLRCSPMKGHSHVYWYRQLPEEGLKFMVYLQKENIIDESGMPKERFSAEFPKEGPSILRIQQVVRGDSAAYFCASSPQQGSLETQYFGPGTRLLVL.

The chain is built from TRBV7-2 and TRBJ1-2; no definite D call. V was pared by 5 bases and J by 4 bases, with 11 bases between. The germline gives CDR1 SGHTA, CDR2 FQGNSA. This CDR3 has 13 residues. CDR3 nucleotides: TGTGCCAGCAGCCCCGACGGCGGCTATGGCTACACCTTC. It encodes CASSPDGGYGYTF. The full variable domain, in which reference TRBV7-2 and TRBJ1-2 provide the parts outside the CDR3, is GAGVSQSPSNKVTEKGKDVELRCDPISGHTALYWYRQSLGQGLEFLIYFQGNSAPDKSGLPSDRFSAERTGGSVSTLTIQRTQQEDSAVYLCASSPDGGYGYTFGSGTRLTVV.

The chain couples TRBV4-3 to TRBJ2-7, with 10 bases aligning to TRBD2. The CDR3 has 15 amino acids. Looked up from germline, CDR1 is LGHNA and CDR2 is YSLEER. V gave up 0 bases and J gave up 4 bases; unmatched junction bases: 3. The CDR3 region is CASSQDLAGEYEQYF. The CDR3 coding sequence is TGCGCCAGCAGCCAAGATCTAGCGGGAGAATACGAGCAGTACTTC.